This TCR beta chain was obtained from a study of identical twins. Using its own MiXCR run on the 5' RACE reads, TCRdb lists one record per CDR3 protein. The sample yields approximately 530,000 distinct CDR3 sequences, about 22% seen once. CDR3 size: 15 residues. CDR1 SGHTA and CDR2 FQGNSA come from the germline V gene. Trimming left V 5 bases short and J 0 bases short, with 11 bases between. The data also belong to a second study, concerning yellow fever vaccine responses in identical twins.

Material for sequencing was CD4+ T cells sorted from blood. The chain is built from TRBV7-2 and TRBJ2-1; TRBD2 is a possible D gene (5 bases). The receptor comes from a woman under 30 in good health. CDR3 region: CASSPEGSSYNEQFF. As DNA, the CDR3 is TGTGCCAGCAGCCCGGAAGGGAGCTCCTACAATGAGCAGTTCTTC.